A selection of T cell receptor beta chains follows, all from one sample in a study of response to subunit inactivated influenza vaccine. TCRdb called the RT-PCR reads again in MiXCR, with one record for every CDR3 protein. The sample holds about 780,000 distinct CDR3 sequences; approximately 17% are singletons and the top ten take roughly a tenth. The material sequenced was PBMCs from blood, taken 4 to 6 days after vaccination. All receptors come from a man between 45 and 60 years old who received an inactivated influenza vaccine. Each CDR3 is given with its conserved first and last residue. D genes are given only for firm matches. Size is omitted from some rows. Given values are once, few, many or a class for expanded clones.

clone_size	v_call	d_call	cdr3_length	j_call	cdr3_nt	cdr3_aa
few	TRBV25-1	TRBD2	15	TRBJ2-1	TGTGCCAGCAGTGAATATGCAGCGGGAGGCGGGGAGCAGTTCTTC	CASSEYAAGGGEQFF
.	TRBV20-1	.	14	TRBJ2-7	TGCAGTGCTACCGGTATTTACGACGGCTACGAGCAGTACTTC	CSATGIYDGYEQYF
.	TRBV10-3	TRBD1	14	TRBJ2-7	TGTGCCATCACCCAGACAGGGGGAGCCTACGAGCAGTACTTC	CAITQTGGAYEQYF
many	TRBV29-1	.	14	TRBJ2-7	TGCAGCGTTGCAGGGGGGACAGTGTCCTACGAGCAGTACTTC	CSVAGGTVSYEQYF
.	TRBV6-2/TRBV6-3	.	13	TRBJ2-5	TGTGCCAGCACCACGGTGTTGAAAGAGACCCAGTACTTC	CASTTVLKETQYF
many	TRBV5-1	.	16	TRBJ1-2	TGCGCCAGCAGCTTCGAGTGGGACCGAACTAACTATGGCTACACCTTC	CASSFEWDRTNYGYTF
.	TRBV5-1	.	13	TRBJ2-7	TGCGCCAGCAGCTTGGAGGGGCCCTCACAGCAGTACTTC	CASSLEGPSQQYF
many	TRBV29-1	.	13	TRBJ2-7	TGCAGCGTTGGGACAATCGAAGCCTACGAGCAGTACTTC	CSVGTIEAYEQYF
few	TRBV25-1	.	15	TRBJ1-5	TGTGCCAGCAGTGAATCCAGGGGATTCAATCAGCCCCAGCATTTT	CASSESRGFNQPQHF
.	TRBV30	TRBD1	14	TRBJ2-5	TGTGCCTGGGGGGGGACAGGGGGCCAAGAGACCCAGTACTTC	CAWGGTGGQETQYF
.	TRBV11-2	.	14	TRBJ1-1	TGTGCCAGCAGCTTGGCCAGGGGCCCGAATGAAGCTTTCTTT	CASSLARGPNEAFF
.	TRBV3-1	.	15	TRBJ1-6	TGTGCCAGCAGCTACCGGGTTGGGATCGGTTCACCCCTCCACTTT	CASSYRVGIGSPLHF
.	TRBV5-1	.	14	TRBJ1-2	TGCGCCAGCAGCAAAGGGGGGGGGGCCCGTGGCTACACCTTC	CASSKGGGARGYTF
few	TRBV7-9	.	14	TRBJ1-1	TGTGCCACCTCAACACCGGAGGGGGGCACTGAAGCTTTCTTT	CATSTPEGGTEAFF
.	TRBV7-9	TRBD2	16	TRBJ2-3	TGTGCCAGCAGCATCCTAGCGGGGGGGGGCACAGATACGCAGTATTTT	CASSILAGGGTDTQYF
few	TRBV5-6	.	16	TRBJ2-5	TGTGCCAGCAGCTTCCTCGGAGGACAGACCAAAGAGACCCAGTACTTC	CASSFLGGQTKETQYF
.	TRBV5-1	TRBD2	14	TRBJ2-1	TGCGCCAGCAGCGTGCCGGGGGGGAGAGATGAGCAGTTCTTC	CASSVPGGRDEQFF
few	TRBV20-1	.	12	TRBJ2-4	TGCAGTGCTAATGGGCGCCAAAACATTCAGTACTTC	CSANGRQNIQYF
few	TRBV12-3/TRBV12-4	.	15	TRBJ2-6	TGTGCCAGCAGTTTTTCTGGGGTAGGGGCCAACGTCCTGACTTTC	CASSFSGVGANVLTF
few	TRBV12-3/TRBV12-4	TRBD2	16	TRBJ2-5	TGTGCCAGCAGCAACAGACTAGCGGGGGGGCGAGAGACCCAGTACTTC	CASSNRLAGGRETQYF
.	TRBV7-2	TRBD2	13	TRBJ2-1	TGTGCCAGCAGCCCCGGGACTAGCGCTGAGCAGTTCTTC	CASSPGTSAEQFF
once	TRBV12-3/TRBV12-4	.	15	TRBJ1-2	TGTGCCAGCAGTTTCGACCGAAGGGTGGCCTATGGCTACACCTTC	CASSFDRRVAYGYTF
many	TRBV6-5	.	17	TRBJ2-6	TGTGCCAGCAGTTACTCGAAACACCAATCTGGGGCCAACGTCCTGACTTTC	CASSYSKHQSGANVLTF
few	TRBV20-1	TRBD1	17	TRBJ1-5	TGCAGTGCTAGGCTGGACAGGGGGTTCAGCGTCGATCAGCCCCAGCATTTT	CSARLDRGFSVDQPQHF
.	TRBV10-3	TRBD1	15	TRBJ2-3	TGTGCCACCCGAAGACAGGGTATAGGCACAGATACGCAGTATTTT	CATRRQGIGTDTQYF
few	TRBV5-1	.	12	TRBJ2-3	TGCGCCAGCAGCTACGTGACAGATACGCAGTATTTT	CASSYVTDTQYF
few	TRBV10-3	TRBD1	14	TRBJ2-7	TGTGCCATCACTGACGGGACAGGGGCCCACGAGCAGTACTTC	CAITDGTGAHEQYF
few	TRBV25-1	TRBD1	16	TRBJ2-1	TGTGCCAGCAGTGATGGTGGGACAGTTTTGTACAATGAGCAGTTCTTC	CASSDGGTVLYNEQFF
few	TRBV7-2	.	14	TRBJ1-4	TGTGCCAGCAGCCACCCTCCGAGGAATGAAAAACTGTTTTTT	CASSHPPRNEKLFF
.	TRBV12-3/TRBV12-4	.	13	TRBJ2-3	TGTGCCAGCGGGGATGGGGGCACAGATACGCAGTATTTT	CASGDGGTDTQYF
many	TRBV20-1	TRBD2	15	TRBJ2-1	TGCAGTGCTAGTGGGGGGGGAAAATCCTACAATGAGCAGTTCTTC	CSASGGGKSYNEQFF
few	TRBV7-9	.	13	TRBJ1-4	TGTGCCAGCAGCCAAGGATCAAATGAAAAACTGTTTTTT	CASSQGSNEKLFF
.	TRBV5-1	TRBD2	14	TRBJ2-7	TGCGCCAGCAGTATAGCGGGAGGTTCCTACGAGCAGTACTTC	CASSIAGGSYEQYF
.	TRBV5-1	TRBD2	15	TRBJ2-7	TGCGCCAGCAGCTCCTCTAGCGGGGTGACCTACGAGCAGTACTTC	CASSSSSGVTYEQYF
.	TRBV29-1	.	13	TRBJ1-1	TGCAGCGTTGAGGCAGCCTTGGGCACTGAAGCTTTCTTT	CSVEAALGTEAFF
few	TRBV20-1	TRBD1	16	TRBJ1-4	TGCAGTGCCCCTACTTTAAGCAAGACAGGGGAGGAAAAACTGTTTTTT	CSAPTLSKTGEEKLFF
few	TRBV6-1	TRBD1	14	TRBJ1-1	TGTGCCAGCAGTGGACAGGGTGGTTACACTGAAGCTTTCTTT	CASSGQGGYTEAFF
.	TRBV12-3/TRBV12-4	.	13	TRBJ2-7	TGTGCCAGCAGGGGCCCAGCTAACTACGAGCAGTACTTC	CASRGPANYEQYF
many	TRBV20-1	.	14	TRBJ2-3	TGCAGTGCAACGGACAGGGCGGGGGCAGATACGCAGTATTTT	CSATDRAGADTQYF
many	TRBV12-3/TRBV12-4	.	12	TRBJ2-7	TGTGCCAGCAGGGGGGGTGGCTACGAGCAGTACTTC	CASRGGGYEQYF
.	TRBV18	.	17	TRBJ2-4	TGTGCCAGCTCACCTACTCGAGGACGGTCCTTAGAAAACATTCAGTACTTC	CASSPTRGRSLENIQYF
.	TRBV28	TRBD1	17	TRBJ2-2	TGTGCCAGCAGAAGCCAAACCGGGACAGGGGGCGGCGGGGAGCTGTTTTTT	CASRSQTGTGGGGELFF
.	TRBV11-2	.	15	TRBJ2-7	TGTGCCAGCAGCTTAGAACACTCACTGGGCTACGAGCAGTACTTC	CASSLEHSLGYEQYF
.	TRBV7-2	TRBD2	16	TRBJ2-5	TGTGCCAGCAGCTTAGTAGCGGCGGGGGTTGGGGAGACCCAGTACTTC	CASSLVAAGVGETQYF
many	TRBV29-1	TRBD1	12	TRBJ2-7	TGCAGCGCGCGGACAGGGCTCTACGAGCAGTACTTC	CSARTGLYEQYF
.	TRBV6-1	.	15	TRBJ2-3	TGTGCCAGCAGACGTACTAGCAGACGGAGGGATACGCAGTATTTT	CASRRTSRRRDTQYF
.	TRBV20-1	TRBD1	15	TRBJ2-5	TGCAGTGCTAGAGAGATGGACAGGCCCCCGGAGACCCAGTACTTC	CSAREMDRPPETQYF
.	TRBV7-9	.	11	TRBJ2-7	TGTGCCAGCAGCTCCGGACCTTATCGGTACTTC	CASSSGPYRYF
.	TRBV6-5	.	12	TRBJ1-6	TGTGCCAGCAGCCCGGTTAATTCACCCCTCCACTTT	CASSPVNSPLHF
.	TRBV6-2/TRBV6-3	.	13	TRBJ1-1	TGTGCCAGCAGTTACCCGACCAACACTGAAGCTTTCTTT	CASSYPTNTEAFF
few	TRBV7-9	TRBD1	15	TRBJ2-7	TGTGCCAGCAGCTTTCCCGCTGGGACAGGATACGAGCAGTACTTC	CASSFPAGTGYEQYF
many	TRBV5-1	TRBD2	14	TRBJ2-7	TGCGCCAGCAGCCCAACTAGCGTTAGCTACGAGCAGTACTTC	CASSPTSVSYEQYF
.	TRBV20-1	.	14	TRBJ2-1	TGCAGTGCTAGAGGGGCAGGAGGCGACAATGAGCAGTTCTTC	CSARGAGGDNEQFF
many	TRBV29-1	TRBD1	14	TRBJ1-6	TGCAGCGCAGGGACAGGGGGGATCGGATCACCCCTCCACTTT	CSAGTGGIGSPLHF
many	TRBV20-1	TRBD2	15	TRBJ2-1	TGCAGTGCTAGTTCAGGGACTAGCGGAAACAATGAGCAGTTCTTC	CSASSGTSGNNEQFF
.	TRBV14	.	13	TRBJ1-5	TGTGCCAGCAGCCAGACGGTCGATCAGCCCCAGCATTTT	CASSQTVDQPQHF
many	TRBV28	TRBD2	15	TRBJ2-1	TGTGCCAGCAGTTTAGCGGGAGGGCCTAACAATGAGCAGTTCTTC	CASSLAGGPNNEQFF
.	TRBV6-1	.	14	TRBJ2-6	TGTGCCAGCAGGGGGCTTTCAGGGGCCAACGTCCTGACTTTC	CASRGLSGANVLTF
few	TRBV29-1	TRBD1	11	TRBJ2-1	TGCAGCGTCGACAGGGGGCCTTCAAAGTTCTTC	CSVDRGPSKFF